This T cell receptor beta chain was identified in a study of Graves' ophthalmopathy and Graves' hyperthyroidism. The TCR beta CDR3 regions underwent amplification from RNA transcripts. HTBI primers were used in a first-round RT-PCR, which preceded a second-round multiplex PCR. TCRdb reprocessed the multiplex PCR reads via MiXCR and lists one record per CDR3 protein. The sample consists of about 740,000 distinct CDR3 sequences, roughly 41% of them appearing once. What was sequenced was peripheral blood. The sequence came from an adult man with Graves' ophthalmopathy.

CDR3 region: CRGKQMDTEAFF. The CDR3 bases are TGCAGGGGGAAACAAATGGACACTGAAGCTTTCTTT. The genes are TRBV20-1 and TRBJ1-1; unclear D gene. This CDR3 has 12 amino acids. Germline V CDR1 and CDR2: DFQATT, SNEGSKA (reference sequence).